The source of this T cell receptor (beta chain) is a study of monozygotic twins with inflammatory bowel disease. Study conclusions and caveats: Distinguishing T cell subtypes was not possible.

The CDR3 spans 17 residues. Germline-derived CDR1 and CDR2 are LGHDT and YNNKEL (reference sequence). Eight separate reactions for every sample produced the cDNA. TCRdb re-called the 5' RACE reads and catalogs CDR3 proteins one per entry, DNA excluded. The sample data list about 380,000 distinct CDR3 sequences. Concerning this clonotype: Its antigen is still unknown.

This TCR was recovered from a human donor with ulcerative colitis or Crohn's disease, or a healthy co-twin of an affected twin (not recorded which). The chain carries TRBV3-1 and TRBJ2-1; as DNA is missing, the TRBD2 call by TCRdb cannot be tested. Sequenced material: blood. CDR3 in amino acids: CASSHHTSGGAYNEQFF.